These 9 T cell receptor beta chains were sequenced from one sample in a study of tumor T cells in aggressive B-cell lymphoma. Profiled with immunoSEQ multiplex PCR; TCRdb holds only in-frame clones, not every one. Of 5,900 or so clones listed, approximately 86% are singletons. The sample taken for sequencing was tumor tissue. These receptors originate from an adult with diffuse large B cell lymphoma.

The chain carries TRBV27 and TRBJ2-7; TRBD2 might be the D (5 bases). Germline assignment: CDR1 MNHEY and CDR2 SMNVEV (reference sequence). Trimming took 4 bases from V and 1 from J, leaving 11 bases between them. This CDR3 contains 14 residues. The CDR3: CASSSGTFSYEQYF. CDR3 DNA: TGTGCCAGCAGTTCGGGAACATTTTCCTACGAGCAGTACTTC.

The chain couples TRBV18 to TRBJ1-2; D unresolved. The CDR3 runs 14 residues. V lost 2 bases, J lost 6 bases, and 13 bases lay in between. Germline loops: CDR1 KGHSH, CDR2 LQKENI. CDR3 region: CASSPEMTSNGYTF. CDR3 in DNA: TGTGCCAGCTCACCAGAGATGACATCTAATGGCTACACCTTC.

V gene TRBV5-1 combines with J gene TRBJ2-1; the match to TRBD1 covers 8 bases. CDR1 is SGHRS and CDR2 is YFSETQ in the germline V gene. This CDR3 comprises 16 residues. The J segment lost 0 bases and the V segment lost 1 base, leaving 3 bases of the junction unmatched. CDR3 bases: TGCGCCAGCAGCTTGTCCACAGGGGGCTCCTACAATGAGCAGTTCTTC. Amino acid sequence: CASSLSTGGSYNEQFF.

The chain couples TRBV10-3 to TRBJ1-4, with a weak D call TRBD1 (5 bases). CDR1 is ENHRY and CDR2 is SYGVKD in the germline V gene. There are 15 residues in the CDR3. V was cut by 4 bases and J by 6 bases, with 15 bases left in between. The CDR3 bases are TGTGCCATCAGTGCCTCGGGGGGGGGATATGAAAAACTGTTTTTT. Translation: CAISASGGGYEKLFF.

This CDR3 is CASTGTSGSREQFF. CDR3 nucleotide sequence: TGTGCCAGCACCGGGACTAGCGGGAGTCGTGAGCAGTTCTTC. The genes are TRBV9 and TRBJ2-1; TRBD2 agrees at 14 bases. Germline trimming cut 6 bases from V and 9 bases from J; bases unmatched to any gene: 5. The germline V gene encodes CDR1 SGDLS and CDR2 YYNGEE. This CDR3 is built from 14 residues.

V gene TRBV27 combines with J gene TRBJ2-1; 7 bases map to TRBD1. CDR1 is MNHEY and CDR2 is SMNVEV in the germline V gene (reference sequence). The trim removed 3 bases at V and 4 bases at J, leaving 6 bases unmatched. The CDR3 is 15 residues long. The CDR3 DNA is TGTGCCAGCAGTTTCTCCCAGGGGGTATACAATGAGCAGTTCTTC. Translated: CASSFSQGVYNEQFF.

The chain uses TRBV29-1 and TRBJ2-3, with 7 bases identical to TRBD2. The V segment lost 0 bases and the J segment 5 bases; nucleotides outside the gene matches: 11. This CDR3 is 16 amino acids long. CDR1 SQVTM and CDR2 ANQGSEA come from the germline V gene. CDR3 sequence (DNA): TGCAGCGTTGAAGATCGAGGGAGACTAGCCGGAGATACGCAGTATTTT. Its protein is CSVEDRGRLAGDTQYF.

The chain joins TRBV29-1 to TRBJ2-3; TRBD1 matches at 8 bases. The germline CDR1 and CDR2 sequences are SQVTM and ANQGSEA. J was trimmed by 6 bases and V by 2 bases; bases with no gene match: 4. The CDR3 runs 13 residues. The CDR3 DNA is TGCAGCGTTGAACACCGGACAGGGGATACGCAGTATTTT. Translation: CSVEHRTGDTQYF.

The V call is TRBV5-8, the J call TRBJ2-2; the D is unclear. The germline V gene has CDR1 SGHTS and CDR2 YDEGEE. V lost 0 bases and J lost 4, with 4 bases in between. The CDR3 covers 13 residues. The CDR3 nucleotides are TGTGCCAGCAGCTTGGGAGGCACCGGGGAGCTGTTTTTT. It specifies CASSLGGTGELFF.